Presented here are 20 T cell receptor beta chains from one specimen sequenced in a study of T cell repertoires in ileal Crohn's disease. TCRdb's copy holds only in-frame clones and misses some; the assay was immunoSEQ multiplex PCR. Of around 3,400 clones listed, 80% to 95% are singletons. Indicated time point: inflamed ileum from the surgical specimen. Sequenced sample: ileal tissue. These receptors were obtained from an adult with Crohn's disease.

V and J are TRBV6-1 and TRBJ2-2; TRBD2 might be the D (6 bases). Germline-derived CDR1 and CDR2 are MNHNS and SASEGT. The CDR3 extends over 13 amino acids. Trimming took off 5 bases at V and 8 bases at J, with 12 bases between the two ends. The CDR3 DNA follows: TGTGCCAGCAGTTCTCAGGAGGGGGGGGAGCTGTTTTTT. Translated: CASSSQEGGELFF.

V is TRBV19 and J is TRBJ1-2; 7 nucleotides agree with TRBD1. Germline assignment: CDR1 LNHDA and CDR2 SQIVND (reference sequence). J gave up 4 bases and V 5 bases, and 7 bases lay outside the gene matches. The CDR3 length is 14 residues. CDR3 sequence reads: CASSSTGDTYGYTF. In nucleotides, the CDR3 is TGTGCCAGTAGTTCCACAGGGGATACCTATGGCTACACCTTC.

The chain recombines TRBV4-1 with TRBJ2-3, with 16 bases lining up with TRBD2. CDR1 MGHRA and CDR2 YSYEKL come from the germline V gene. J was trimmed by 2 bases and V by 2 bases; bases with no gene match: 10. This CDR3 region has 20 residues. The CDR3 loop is CASSQQGLAGGQGTTDTQYF. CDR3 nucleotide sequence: TGCGCCAGCAGCCAACAGGGACTAGCGGGGGGGCAAGGAACCACAGATACGCAGTATTTT.

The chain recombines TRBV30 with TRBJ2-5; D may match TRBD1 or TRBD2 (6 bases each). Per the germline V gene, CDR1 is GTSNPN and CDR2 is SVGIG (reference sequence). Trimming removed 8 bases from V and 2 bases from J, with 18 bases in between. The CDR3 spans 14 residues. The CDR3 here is CARSGGGAQETQYF. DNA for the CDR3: TGTGCCAGGTCCGGGGGCGGGGCTCAAGAGACCCAGTACTTC.

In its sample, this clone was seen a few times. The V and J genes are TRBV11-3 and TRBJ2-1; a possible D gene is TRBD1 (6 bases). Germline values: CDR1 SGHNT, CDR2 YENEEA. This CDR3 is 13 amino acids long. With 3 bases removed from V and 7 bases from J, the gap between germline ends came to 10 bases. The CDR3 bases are TGTGCCAGCAGCTTGGAGCAGGGGAATGAGCAGTTCTTC. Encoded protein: CASSLEQGNEQFF.

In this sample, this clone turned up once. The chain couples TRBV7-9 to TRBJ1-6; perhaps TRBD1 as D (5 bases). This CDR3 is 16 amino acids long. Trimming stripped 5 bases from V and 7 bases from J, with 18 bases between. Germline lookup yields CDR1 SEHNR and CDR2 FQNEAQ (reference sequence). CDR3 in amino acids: CASSVQAGSGNSPLHF. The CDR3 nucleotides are TGTGCCAGCAGCGTCCAAGCAGGGTCGGGCAATTCACCCCTCCACTTT. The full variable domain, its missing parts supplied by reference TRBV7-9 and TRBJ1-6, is DTGVSQNPRHKITKRGQNVTFRCDPISEHNRLYWYRQTLGQGPEFLTYFQNEAQLEKSRLLSDRFSAERPKGSFSTLEIQRTEQGDSAMYLCASSVQAGSGNSPLHFGNGTRLTVT.

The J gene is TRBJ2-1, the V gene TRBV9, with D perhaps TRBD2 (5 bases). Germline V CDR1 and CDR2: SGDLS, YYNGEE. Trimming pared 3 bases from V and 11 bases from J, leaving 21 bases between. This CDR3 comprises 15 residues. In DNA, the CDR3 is TGTGCCAGCAGCGCCCGATTCGACTGGGCCGGGAAGCAGTTCTTC. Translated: CASSARFDWAGKQFF. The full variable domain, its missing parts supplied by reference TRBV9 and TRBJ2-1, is DSGVTQTPKHLITATGQRVTLRCSPRSGDLSVYWYQQSLDQGLQFLIQYYNGEERAKGNILERFSAQQFPDLHSELNLSSLELGDSALYFCASSARFDWAGKQFFGPGTRLTVL.

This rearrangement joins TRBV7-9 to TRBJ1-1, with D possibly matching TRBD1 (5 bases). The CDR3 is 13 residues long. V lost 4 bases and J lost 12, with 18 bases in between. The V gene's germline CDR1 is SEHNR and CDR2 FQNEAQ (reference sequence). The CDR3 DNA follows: TGTGCCAGCAGCTACTTAGGTAGGGGAGAGACTTTCTTT. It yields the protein CASSYLGRGETFF.

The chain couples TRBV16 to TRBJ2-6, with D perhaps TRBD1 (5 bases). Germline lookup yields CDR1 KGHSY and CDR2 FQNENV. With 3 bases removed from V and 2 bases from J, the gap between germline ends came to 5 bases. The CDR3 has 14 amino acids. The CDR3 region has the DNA TGTGCCAGCAGCCACAGGGCTGGGGCCAACGTCCTGACTTTC. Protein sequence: CASSHRAGANVLTF.

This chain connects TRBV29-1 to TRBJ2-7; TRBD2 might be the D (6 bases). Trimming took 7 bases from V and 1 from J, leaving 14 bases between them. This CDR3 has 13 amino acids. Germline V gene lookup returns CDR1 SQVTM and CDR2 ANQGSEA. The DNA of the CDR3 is TGCAGCGCGGGAGAAGGGGCTTCCTACGAGCAGTACTTC. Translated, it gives CSAGEGASYEQYF.

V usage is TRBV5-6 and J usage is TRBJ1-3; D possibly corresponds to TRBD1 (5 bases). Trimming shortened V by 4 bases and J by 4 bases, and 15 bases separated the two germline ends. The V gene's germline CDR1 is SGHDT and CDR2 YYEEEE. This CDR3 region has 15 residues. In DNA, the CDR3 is TGTGCCAGCAGCCACCCCGAGACAGAGGGAAACACCATATATTTT. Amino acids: CASSHPETEGNTIYF.

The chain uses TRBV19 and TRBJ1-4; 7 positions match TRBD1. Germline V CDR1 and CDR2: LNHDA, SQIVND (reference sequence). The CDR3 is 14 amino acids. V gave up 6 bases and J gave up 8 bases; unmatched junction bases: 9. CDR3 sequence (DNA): TGTGCCAGTAGGGATGTAGGGGGCGAGGAAAAACTGTTTTTT. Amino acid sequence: CASRDVGGEEKLFF.

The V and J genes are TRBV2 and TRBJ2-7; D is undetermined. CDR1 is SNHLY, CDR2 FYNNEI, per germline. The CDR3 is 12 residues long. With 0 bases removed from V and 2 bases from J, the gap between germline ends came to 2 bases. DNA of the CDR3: TGTGCCAGCAGTGAAGCAGCCTACGAGCAGTACTTC. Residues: CASSEAAYEQYF.

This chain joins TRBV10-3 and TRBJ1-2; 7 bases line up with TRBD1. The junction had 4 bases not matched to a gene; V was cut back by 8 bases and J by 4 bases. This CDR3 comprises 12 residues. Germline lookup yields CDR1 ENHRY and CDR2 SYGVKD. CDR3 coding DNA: TGTGCCATCGGGGGGGACAGCTATGGCTACACCTTC. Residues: CAIGGDSYGYTF.

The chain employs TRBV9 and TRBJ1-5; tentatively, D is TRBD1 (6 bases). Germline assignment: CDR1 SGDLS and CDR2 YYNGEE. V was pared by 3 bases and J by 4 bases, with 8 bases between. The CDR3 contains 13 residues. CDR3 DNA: TGTGCCAGCAGCGGAGGGGGGAATCAGCCCCAGCATTTT. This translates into CASSGGGNQPQHF.

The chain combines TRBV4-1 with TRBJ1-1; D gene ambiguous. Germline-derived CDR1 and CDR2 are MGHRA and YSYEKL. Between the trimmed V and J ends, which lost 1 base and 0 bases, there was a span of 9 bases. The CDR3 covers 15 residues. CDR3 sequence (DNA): TGCGCCAGCAGCCAAGGTGTCCGAATGAACACTGAAGCTTTCTTT. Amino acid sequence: CASSQGVRMNTEAFF.

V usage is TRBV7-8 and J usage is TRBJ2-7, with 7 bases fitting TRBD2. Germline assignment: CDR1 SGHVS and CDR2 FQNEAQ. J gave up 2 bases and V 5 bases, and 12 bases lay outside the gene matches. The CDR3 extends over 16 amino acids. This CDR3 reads CASSPPRTSVTYEQYF. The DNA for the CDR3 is TGTGCCAGCAGCCCCCCACGAACTAGCGTAACCTACGAGCAGTACTTC.

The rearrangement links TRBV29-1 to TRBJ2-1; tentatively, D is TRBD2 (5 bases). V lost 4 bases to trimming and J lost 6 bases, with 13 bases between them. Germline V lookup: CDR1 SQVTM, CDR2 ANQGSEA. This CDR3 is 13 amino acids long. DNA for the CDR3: TGCAGCGTTGCCCCAGAGGGTTCCAATGAGCAGTTCTTC. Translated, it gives CSVAPEGSNEQFF.

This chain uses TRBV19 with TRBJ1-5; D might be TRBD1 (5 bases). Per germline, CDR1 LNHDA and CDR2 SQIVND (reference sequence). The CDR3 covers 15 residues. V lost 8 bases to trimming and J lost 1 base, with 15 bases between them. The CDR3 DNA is TGTGCCAGTCGAAGGAGGGGAGTGAGCAATCAGCCCCAGCATTTT. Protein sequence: CASRRRGVSNQPQHF.

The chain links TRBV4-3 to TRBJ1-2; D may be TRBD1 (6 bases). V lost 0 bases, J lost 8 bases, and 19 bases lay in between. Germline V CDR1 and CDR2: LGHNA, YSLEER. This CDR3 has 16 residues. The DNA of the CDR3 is TGCGCCAGCAGCCAAGATATTGGGGGGCTGGCTGAAGGCTACACCTTC. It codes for CASSQDIGGLAEGYTF.